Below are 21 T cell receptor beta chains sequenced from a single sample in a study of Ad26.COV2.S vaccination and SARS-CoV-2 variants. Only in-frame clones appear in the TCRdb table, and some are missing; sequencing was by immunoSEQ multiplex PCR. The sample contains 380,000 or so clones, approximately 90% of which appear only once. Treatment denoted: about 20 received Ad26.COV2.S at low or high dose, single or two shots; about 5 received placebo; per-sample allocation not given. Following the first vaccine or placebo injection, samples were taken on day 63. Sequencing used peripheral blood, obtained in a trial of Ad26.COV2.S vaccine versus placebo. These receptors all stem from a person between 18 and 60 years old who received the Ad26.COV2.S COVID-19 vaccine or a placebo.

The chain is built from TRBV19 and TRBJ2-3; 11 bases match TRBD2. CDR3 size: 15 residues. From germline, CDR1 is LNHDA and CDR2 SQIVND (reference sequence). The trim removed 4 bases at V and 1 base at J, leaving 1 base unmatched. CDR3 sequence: CASSKLAGGTDTQYF. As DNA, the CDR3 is TGTGCCAGTAGTAAACTAGCGGGGGGCACAGATACGCAGTATTTT.

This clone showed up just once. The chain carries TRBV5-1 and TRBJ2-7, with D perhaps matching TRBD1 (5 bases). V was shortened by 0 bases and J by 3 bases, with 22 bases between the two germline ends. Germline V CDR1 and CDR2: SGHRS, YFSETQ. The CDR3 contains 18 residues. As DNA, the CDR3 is TGCGCCAGCAGCTTGGTCGCAAGGGGTCTGTTCCAAAGCTACGAGCAGTACTTC. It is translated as CASSLVARGLFQSYEQYF.

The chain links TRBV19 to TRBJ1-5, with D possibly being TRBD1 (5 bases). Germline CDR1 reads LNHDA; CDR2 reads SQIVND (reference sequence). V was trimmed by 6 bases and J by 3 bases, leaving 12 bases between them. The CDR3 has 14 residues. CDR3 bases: TGTGCCAGTAGGGAGGGACCCTTCAATCAGCCCCAGCATTTT. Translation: CASREGPFNQPQHF.

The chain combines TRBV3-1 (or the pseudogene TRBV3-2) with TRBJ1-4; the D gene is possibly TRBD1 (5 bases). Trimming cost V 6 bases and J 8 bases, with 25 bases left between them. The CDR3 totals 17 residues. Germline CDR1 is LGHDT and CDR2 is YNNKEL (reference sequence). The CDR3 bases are TGTGCCAGCAGTATAAGTTCAGGTGGGGGTCGCGGCGAAAAACTGTTTTTT. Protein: CASSISSGGGRGEKLFF.

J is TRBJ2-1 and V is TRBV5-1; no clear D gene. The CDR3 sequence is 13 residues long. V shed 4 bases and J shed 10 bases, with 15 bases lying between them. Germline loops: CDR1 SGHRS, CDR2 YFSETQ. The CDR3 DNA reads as TGCGCCAGCAGCGTACCCCCCGTGGGGGAGCAGTTCTTC. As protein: CASSVPPVGEQFF.

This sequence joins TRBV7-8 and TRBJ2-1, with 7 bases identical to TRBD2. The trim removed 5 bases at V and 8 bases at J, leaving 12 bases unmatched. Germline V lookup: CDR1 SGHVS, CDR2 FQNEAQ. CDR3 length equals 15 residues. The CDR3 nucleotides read TGTGCCAGCAGCCGAGGGGCGGGAGCTGCGGATGAGCAGTTCTTC. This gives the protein CASSRGAGAADEQFF.

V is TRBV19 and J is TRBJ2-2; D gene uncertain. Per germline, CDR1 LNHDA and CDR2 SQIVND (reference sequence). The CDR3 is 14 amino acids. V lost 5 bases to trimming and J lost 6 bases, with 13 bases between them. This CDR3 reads CASSLGKFAGELFF. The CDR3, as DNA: TGTGCCAGTAGTTTGGGGAAGTTTGCCGGGGAGCTGTTTTTT.

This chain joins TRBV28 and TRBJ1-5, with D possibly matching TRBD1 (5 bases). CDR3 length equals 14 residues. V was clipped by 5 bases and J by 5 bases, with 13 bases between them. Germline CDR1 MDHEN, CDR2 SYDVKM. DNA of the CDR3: TGTGCCAGCAGTATCCTACAGGTGGATCAGCCCCAGCATTTT. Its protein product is CASSILQVDQPQHF. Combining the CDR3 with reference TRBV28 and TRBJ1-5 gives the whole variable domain DVKVTQSSRYLVKRTGEKVFLECVQDMDHENMFWYRQDPGLGLRLIYFSYDVKMKEKGDIPEGYSVSREKKERFSLILESASTNQTSMYLCASSILQVDQPQHFGDGTRLSIL.

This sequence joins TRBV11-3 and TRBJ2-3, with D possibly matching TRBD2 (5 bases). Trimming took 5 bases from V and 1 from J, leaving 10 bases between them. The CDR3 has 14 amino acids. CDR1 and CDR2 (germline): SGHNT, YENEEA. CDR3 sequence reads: CASSPQRGTDTQYF. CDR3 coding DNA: TGTGCCAGCAGCCCACAGAGGGGCACAGATACGCAGTATTTT. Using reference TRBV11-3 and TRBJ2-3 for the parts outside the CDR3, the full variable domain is EAGVVQSPRYKIIEKKQPVAFWCNPISGHNTLYWYLQNLGQGPELLIRYENEEAVDDSQLPKDRFSAERLKGVDSTLKIQPAELGDSAVYLCASSPQRGTDTQYFGPGTRLTVL.

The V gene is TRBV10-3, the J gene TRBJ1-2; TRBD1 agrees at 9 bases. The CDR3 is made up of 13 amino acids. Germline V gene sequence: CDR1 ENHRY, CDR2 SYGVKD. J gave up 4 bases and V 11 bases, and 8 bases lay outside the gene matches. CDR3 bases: TGTGCCGCTTTCGGGACAGGGTTCTATGGCTACACCTTC. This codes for CAAFGTGFYGYTF.

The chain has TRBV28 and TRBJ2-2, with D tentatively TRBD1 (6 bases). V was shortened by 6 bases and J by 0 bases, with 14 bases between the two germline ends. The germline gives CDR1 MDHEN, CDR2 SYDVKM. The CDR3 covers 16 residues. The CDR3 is CASSQTGPANTGELFF. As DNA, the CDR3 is TGTGCCAGCAGCCAAACAGGGCCTGCGAACACCGGGGAGCTGTTTTTT.

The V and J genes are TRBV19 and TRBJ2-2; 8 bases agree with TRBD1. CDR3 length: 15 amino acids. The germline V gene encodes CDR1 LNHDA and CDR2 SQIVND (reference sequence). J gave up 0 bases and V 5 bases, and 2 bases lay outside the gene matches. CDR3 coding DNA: TGTGCCAGTAGTTTGGACAGGGCGAACACCGGGGAGCTGTTTTTT. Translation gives CASSLDRANTGELFF. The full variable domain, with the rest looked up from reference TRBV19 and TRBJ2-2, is DGGITQSPKYLFRKEGQNVTLSCEQNLNHDAMYWYRQDPGQGLRLIYYSQIVNDFQKGDIAEGYSVSREKKESFPLTVTSAQKNPTAFYLCASSLDRANTGELFFGEGSRLTVL.

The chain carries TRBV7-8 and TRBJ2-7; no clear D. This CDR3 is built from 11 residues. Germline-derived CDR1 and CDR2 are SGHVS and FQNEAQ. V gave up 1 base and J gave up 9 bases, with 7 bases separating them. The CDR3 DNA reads TGTGCCAGCAGCTTAGGGGTAGGGCAGTACTTC. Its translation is CASSLGVGQYF.

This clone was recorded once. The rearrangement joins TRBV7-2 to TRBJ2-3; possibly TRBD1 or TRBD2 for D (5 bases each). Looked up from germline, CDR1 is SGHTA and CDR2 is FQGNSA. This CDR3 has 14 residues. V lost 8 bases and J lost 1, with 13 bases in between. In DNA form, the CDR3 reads TGTGCCAGCGCCCGGGACCACGGCACAGATACGCAGTATTTT. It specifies CASARDHGTDTQYF.

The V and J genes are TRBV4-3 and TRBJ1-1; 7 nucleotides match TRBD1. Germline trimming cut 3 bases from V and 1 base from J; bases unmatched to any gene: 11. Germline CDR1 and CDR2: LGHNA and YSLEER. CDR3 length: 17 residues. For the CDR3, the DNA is TGCGCCAGCAGCCACACAATCAGGACAGGTAAGAACACTGAAGCTTTCTTT. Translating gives CASSHTIRTGKNTEAFF.

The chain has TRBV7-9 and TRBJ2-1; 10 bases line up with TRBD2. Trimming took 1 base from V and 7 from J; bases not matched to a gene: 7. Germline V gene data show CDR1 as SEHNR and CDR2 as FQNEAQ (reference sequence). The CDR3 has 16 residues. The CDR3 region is CASSLVTLAGVNEQFF. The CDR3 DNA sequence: TGTGCCAGCAGCTTAGTTACGCTAGCGGGAGTTAATGAGCAGTTCTTC.

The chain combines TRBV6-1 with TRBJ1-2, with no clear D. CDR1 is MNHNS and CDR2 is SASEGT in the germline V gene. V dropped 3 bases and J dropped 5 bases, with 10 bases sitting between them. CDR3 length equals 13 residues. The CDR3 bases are TGTGCCAGCAGTGAGGGCAATGCGTATGGCTACACCTTC. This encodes CASSEGNAYGYTF.

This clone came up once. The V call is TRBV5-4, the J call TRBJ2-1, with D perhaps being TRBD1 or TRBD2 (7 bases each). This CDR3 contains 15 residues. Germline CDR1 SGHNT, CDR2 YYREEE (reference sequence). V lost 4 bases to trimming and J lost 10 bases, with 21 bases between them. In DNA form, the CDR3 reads TGTGCCAGCAGCGGGGGGGGATGGGACAGTAACGAGCAGTTCTTC. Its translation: CASSGGGWDSNEQFF.

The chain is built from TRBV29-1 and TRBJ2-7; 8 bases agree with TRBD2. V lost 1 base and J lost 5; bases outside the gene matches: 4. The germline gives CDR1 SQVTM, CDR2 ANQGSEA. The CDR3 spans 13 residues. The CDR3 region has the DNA TGCAGCGTTGAAGGGCGAGCGGGAGACGAGCAGTACTTC. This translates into CSVEGRAGDEQYF.

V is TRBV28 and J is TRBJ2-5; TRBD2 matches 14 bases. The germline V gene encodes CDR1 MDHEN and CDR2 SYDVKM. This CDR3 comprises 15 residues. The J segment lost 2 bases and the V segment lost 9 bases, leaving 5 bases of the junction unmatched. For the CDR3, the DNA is TGTGCCAGTGGAAGACTAGCGGGGGGGCAAGAGACCCAGTACTTC. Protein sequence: CASGRLAGGQETQYF. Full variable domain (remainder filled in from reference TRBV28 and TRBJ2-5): DVKVTQSSRYLVKRTGEKVFLECVQDMDHENMFWYRQDPGLGLRLIYFSYDVKMKEKGDIPEGYSVSREKKERFSLILESASTNQTSMYLCASGRLAGGQETQYFGPGTRLLVL.

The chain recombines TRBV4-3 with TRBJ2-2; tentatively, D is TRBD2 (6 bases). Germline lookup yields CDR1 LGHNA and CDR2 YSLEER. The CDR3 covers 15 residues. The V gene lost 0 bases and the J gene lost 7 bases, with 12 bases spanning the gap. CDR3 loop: CASSQEGGVGGELFF. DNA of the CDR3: TGCGCCAGCAGCCAAGAAGGAGGGGTCGGCGGGGAGCTGTTTTTT.